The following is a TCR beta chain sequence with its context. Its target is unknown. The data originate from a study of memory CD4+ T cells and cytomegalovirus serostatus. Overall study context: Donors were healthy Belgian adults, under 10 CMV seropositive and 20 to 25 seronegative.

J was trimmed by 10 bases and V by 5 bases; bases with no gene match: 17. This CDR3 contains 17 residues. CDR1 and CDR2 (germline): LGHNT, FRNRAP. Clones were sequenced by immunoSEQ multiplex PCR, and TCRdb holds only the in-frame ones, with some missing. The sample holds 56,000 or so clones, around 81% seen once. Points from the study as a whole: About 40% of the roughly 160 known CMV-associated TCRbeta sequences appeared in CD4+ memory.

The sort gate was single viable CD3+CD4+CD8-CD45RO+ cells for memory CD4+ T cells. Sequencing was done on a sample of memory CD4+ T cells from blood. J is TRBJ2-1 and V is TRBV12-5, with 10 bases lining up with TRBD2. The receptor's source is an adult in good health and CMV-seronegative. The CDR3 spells CASGLGGLSGRAGEQFF. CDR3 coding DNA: TGTGCTAGTGGTCTGGGAGGATTAAGCGGGAGGGCGGGGGAGCAGTTCTTC.